The 17 T cell receptor beta chains reported below all come from one sample, sequenced in a study of tumor-infiltrating lymphocytes in localized non-small cell lung cancer. Some clones are missing from TCRdb's copy, which holds only in-frame ones; the method was immunoSEQ multiplex PCR. The sample yields roughly 25,000 clones, just under 70% seen once. What was sequenced was lung tumor tissue. These receptors were taken from a human donor with non-small cell lung cancer.

The V and J genes are TRBV19 and TRBJ1-2; D is possibly TRBD1 (5 bases). The CDR3 extends over 14 amino acids. V shed 1 base and J shed 4 bases, with 10 bases lying between them. CDR1 is LNHDA and CDR2 is SQIVND in the germline V gene (reference sequence). Written as DNA, the CDR3 is TGTGCCAGTAGTATAGGGGACCTGGGCTATGGCTACACCTTC. It encodes CASSIGDLGYGYTF. Supplemented by reference TRBV19 and TRBJ1-2, the full variable domain reads DGGITQSPKYLFRKEGQNVTLSCEQNLNHDAMYWYRQDPGQGLRLIYYSQIVNDFQKGDIAEGYSVSREKKESFPLTVTSAQKNPTAFYLCASSIGDLGYGYTFGSGTRLTVV.

The chain carries TRBV6-1 and TRBJ1-4, with D perhaps matching TRBD1 (5 bases). The germline CDR1 and CDR2 sequences are MNHNS and SASEGT. Trimming pared 7 bases from V and 3 bases from J, leaving 12 bases between. The CDR3 has 14 residues. The CDR3 bases are TGTGCCAGCAAGGCAGGGTTTCCTAATGAAAAACTGTTTTTT. Protein: CASKAGFPNEKLFF.

The V call is TRBV30, the J call TRBJ1-4; 7 bases match TRBD1. CDR3 length: 14 residues. In germline, CDR1 is GTSNPN, CDR2 SVGIG (reference sequence). V was pared by 4 bases and J by 6 bases, with 8 bases of the junction left unmatched. The CDR3 nucleotides are TGTGCCTGGATTCCAGGGGGGATGGATGAAAAACTGTTTTTT. It specifies CAWIPGGMDEKLFF.

V and J are TRBV5-1 and TRBJ2-2, with D unclear. Germline CDR1 reads SGHRS; CDR2 reads YFSETQ. V was cut by 1 base and J by 0 bases, with 7 bases left in between. The CDR3 has 15 amino acids. CDR3 region: CASSLPVTNTGELFF. Here the CDR3 DNA reads TGCGCCAGCAGCTTGCCAGTTACGAACACCGGGGAGCTGTTTTTT. Filled out from reference TRBV5-1 and TRBJ2-2, the complete variable domain reads KAGVTQTPRYLIKTRGQQVTLSCSPISGHRSVSWYQQTPGQGLQFLFEYFSETQRNKGNFPGRFSGRQFSNSRSEMNVSTLELGDSALYLCASSLPVTNTGELFFGEGSRLTVL.

This chain uses TRBV13 with TRBJ2-2, with TRBD2 matching 9 bases. The CDR3 has 13 amino acids. Germline lookup yields CDR1 PRHDT and CDR2 FYEKMQ (reference sequence). After removal of 4 bases from V and 7 bases from J, the junction contained 1 base not matched to a gene. CDR3 in DNA: TGTGCCAGCAGCTCTAGCGGGGTCGGGGAGCTGTTTTTT. It codes for CASSSSGVGELFF.

The chain has TRBV29-1 and TRBJ2-7; tentatively, D is TRBD1 or TRBD2 (5 bases each). The germline V gene encodes CDR1 SQVTM and CDR2 ANQGSEA. V was shortened by 4 bases and J by 1 base, with 11 bases between the two germline ends. CDR3 length equals 13 residues. The CDR3 sequence is CSVGGVFSYEQYF. DNA of the CDR3: TGCAGCGTTGGAGGGGTCTTTTCCTACGAGCAGTACTTC.

V usage is TRBV7-2 and J usage is TRBJ1-3; no firm D call. The CDR3 length is 13 residues. Trimming cost V 0 bases and J 5 bases, with 5 bases left between them. Germline lookup yields CDR1 SGHTA and CDR2 FQGNSA. The CDR3 protein is CASSLAQRNTIYF. The DNA for the CDR3 is TGTGCCAGCAGCTTAGCGCAAAGAAACACCATATATTTT.

This chain uses TRBV7-2 with TRBJ2-1; 15 nucleotides agree with TRBD2. With V trimmed by 7 bases and J by 0 bases, 10 bases remained unmatched. The CDR3 has 19 residues. Looked up from germline, CDR1 is SGHTA and CDR2 is FQGNSA. The CDR3 nucleotides read TGTGCCAGCACCCCCCCGGGACTAGCGGGAGGTGGCTCCTACAATGAGCAGTTCTTC. It codes for CASTPPGLAGGGSYNEQFF.

CDR3: CASSPAGGPLTDTQYF. The CDR3 DNA follows: TGTGCCAGCAGCCCAGCGGGAGGGCCCCTCACAGATACGCAGTATTTT. The chain recombines TRBV9 with TRBJ2-3; TRBD2 matches at 10 bases. J lost 2 bases, V lost 4 bases, and 7 bases had no gene match. This CDR3 is built from 16 residues. From germline, CDR1 is SGDLS and CDR2 YYNGEE.

V gene TRBV5-1 combines with J gene TRBJ2-5; 7 nucleotides align to TRBD2. The CDR3 sequence is 13 residues long. The J segment lost 4 bases and the V segment lost 1 base, leaving 1 base of the junction unmatched. Per the germline V gene, CDR1 is SGHRS and CDR2 is YFSETQ. CDR3: CASSLPGGETQYF. Written as DNA, the CDR3 is TGCGCCAGCAGCTTGCCGGGAGGAGAGACCCAGTACTTC.

This clone was counted many times. This chain uses TRBV28 with TRBJ1-2, with 7 bases that match TRBD1. V gave up 5 bases and J gave up 4 bases; unmatched junction bases: 25. CDR3 size: 20 residues. In germline, CDR1 is MDHEN, CDR2 SYDVKM. CDR3 sequence: CASSGWVESFRDSEGYGYTF. CDR3 DNA: TGTGCCAGCAGTGGCTGGGTCGAGAGTTTCCGGGACAGCGAGGGCTATGGCTACACCTTC.

This clone turned up a few times. This sequence joins TRBV5-4 and TRBJ2-7; the D gene is possibly TRBD1 (6 bases). CDR1 is SGHNT and CDR2 is YYREEE in the germline V gene (reference sequence). Trimming removed 4 bases at V and 0 bases at J, with 20 bases between. The length of the CDR3 is 17 residues. The CDR3 region is CASSPLRTDPSSYEQYF. The CDR3, as DNA: TGTGCCAGCAGCCCCTTAAGGACAGACCCGAGCTCCTACGAGCAGTACTTC.

J is TRBJ2-2 and V is TRBV5-1; D is perhaps TRBD2 (6 bases). The V and J ends lost 0 bases and 7 bases respectively, with 16 bases between them. The CDR3 contains 16 residues. Germline V lookup: CDR1 SGHRS, CDR2 YFSETQ. This chain's CDR3 is CASSLGTGGPDGELFF. As DNA, the CDR3 is TGCGCCAGCAGCTTGGGTACCGGAGGGCCGGACGGGGAGCTGTTTTTT.

The genes are TRBV7-2 and TRBJ2-1, with no clear D. The germline V gene encodes CDR1 SGHTA and CDR2 FQGNSA. CDR3 length: 12 amino acids. V lost 8 bases to trimming and J lost 7 bases, with 12 bases between them. CDR3 residues: CASRYQGNEQFF. CDR3 nucleotide sequence: TGTGCCAGCCGATACCAAGGGAATGAGCAGTTCTTC. The whole variable domain, filled in from reference TRBV7-2 and TRBJ2-1, reads GAGVSQSPSNKVTEKGKDVELRCDPISGHTALYWYRQSLGQGLEFLIYFQGNSAPDKSGLPSDRFSAERTGGSVSTLTIQRTQQEDSAVYLCASRYQGNEQFFGPGTRLTVL.

The chain combines TRBV5-1 with TRBJ2-7, with 7 positions matching TRBD2. Germline V lookup: CDR1 SGHRS, CDR2 YFSETQ. With V trimmed by 0 bases and J by 3 bases, 3 bases remained unmatched. This CDR3 is 14 amino acids long. The CDR3 region is CASSLVGGDYEQYF. DNA for the CDR3: TGCGCCAGCAGCTTGGTGGGGGGGGACTACGAGCAGTACTTC. The whole variable domain, remainder taken from reference TRBV5-1 and TRBJ2-7, is KAGVTQTPRYLIKTRGQQVTLSCSPISGHRSVSWYQQTPGQGLQFLFEYFSETQRNKGNFPGRFSGRQFSNSRSEMNVSTLELGDSALYLCASSLVGGDYEQYFGPGTRLTVT.

Concerning this clone itself: A much larger clone is a single base away; this may be a read error. The identical CDR3 is also encoded by other nucleotide sequences in the sample. V usage is TRBV30 and J usage is TRBJ1-1; D unresolved. Trimming stripped 3 bases from V and 0 bases from J, with 11 bases between. This CDR3 has 14 amino acids. CDR1 and CDR2 from the germline V gene are GTSNPN and SVGIG (reference sequence). CDR3: CAWSRNSLNTEAFF. The CDR3 DNA follows: TGTGCCTGGAGCAGGAATTCCTTGAACACTGAAGCTTTCTTT.

This chain uses TRBV2 with TRBJ2-5; TRBD1 matches 9 bases. With 5 bases clipped from V and 11 bases from J, the junction kept 6 bases outside the gene matches. Germline CDR1 is SNHLY and CDR2 is FYNNEI. The CDR3 extends over 12 amino acids. CDR3 sequence (DNA): TGTGCCAGCAGTCTGGGACAGGGCAAGCAGTACTTC. As protein: CASSLGQGKQYF.